This entry concerns a single T cell receptor (beta chain). Its antigen is unidentified. The data belong to a study of persistence of HIV-infected CD4 T cells. Study background: The sample holds CD4+ T cells responsive to CMV or HIV-1 Gag. General observations from the study: TCRbeta richness was lower in CMV- and Gag-responding cells than in anti-CD3/anti-CD28-responding cells.

The CDR3 is 20 residues long. Germline assignment: CDR1 LNHNV and CDR2 YYDKDF (reference sequence). The V end was cut by 4 bases, the J end by 0 bases, with 25 bases between. This was the immunoSEQ version 4 assay in survey mode. Repertoires were generated with immunoSEQ multiplex PCR, while TCRdb's copy carries only in-frame clones and drops some. The table records 36,000 or so clones, 82% of them present only once. The stimulus was an HIV-1 Gag 15-mer peptide pool, 0.85 to 1 ug/peptide/mL. CD40L/CD69 double-negative CD45RO-high memory CD4+ T cells were collected. Adults with HIV-1 started suppressive ART while chronically infected.

The source of this sequence is an adult with HIV. The donor label of this sample is uncertain. Specimen: cultured CD4+ T cells from PBMCs, collected from a patient who received antiretroviral therapy. The chain uses TRBV15 and TRBJ2-1, with TRBD2 as a possible D gene (6 bases). As DNA, the CDR3 is TGTGCCACCAGCAAGGGGCCGGGAGTGAGGGGCACTAGCTCCTACAATGAGCAGTTCTTC. Translation gives CATSKGPGVRGTSSYNEQFF. The full variable domain, its missing parts supplied by reference TRBV15 and TRBJ2-1, is DAMVIQNPRYQVTQFGKPVTLSCSQTLNHNVMYWYQQKSSQAPKLLFHYYDKDFNNEADTPDNFQSRRPNTSFCFLDIRSPGLGDTAMYLCATSKGPGVRGTSSYNEQFFGPGTRLTVL.